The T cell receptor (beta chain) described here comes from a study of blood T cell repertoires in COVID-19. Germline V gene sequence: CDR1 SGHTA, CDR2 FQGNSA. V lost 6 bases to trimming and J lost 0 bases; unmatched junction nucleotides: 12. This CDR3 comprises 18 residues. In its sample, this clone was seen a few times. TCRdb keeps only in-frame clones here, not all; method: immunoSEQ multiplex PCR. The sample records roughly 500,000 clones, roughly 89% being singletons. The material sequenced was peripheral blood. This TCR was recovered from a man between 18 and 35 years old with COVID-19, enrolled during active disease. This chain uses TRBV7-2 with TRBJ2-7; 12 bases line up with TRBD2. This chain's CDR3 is CASRSGTSGWRSSYEQYF. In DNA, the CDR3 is TGTGCCAGCAGATCCGGGACTAGCGGGTGGAGGAGCTCCTACGAGCAGTACTTC. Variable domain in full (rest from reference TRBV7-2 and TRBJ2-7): GAGVSQSPSNKVTEKGKDVELRCDPISGHTALYWYRQSLGQGLEFLIYFQGNSAPDKSGLPSDRFSAERTGGSVSTLTIQRTQQEDSAVYLCASRSGTSGWRSSYEQYFGPGTRLTVT.